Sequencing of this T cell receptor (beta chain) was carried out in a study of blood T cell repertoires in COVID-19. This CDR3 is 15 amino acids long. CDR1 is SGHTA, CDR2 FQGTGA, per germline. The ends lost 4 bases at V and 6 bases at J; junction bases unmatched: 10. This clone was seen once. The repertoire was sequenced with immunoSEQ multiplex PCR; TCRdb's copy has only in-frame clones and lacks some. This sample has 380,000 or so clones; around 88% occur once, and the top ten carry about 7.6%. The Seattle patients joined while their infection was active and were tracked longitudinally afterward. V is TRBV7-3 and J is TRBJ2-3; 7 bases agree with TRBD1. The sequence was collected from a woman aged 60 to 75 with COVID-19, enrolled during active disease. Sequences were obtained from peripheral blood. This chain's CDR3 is CASSSQTGYGDTQYF. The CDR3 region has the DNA TGTGCCAGCAGCTCCCAGACAGGGTATGGGGATACGCAGTATTTT.